Following are 3 T cell receptor beta chains from one sample sequenced in a study of T cells in Graves' hyperthyroidism and ophthalmopathy (dated by TCRdb to between 2018 and 2021). The library was generated by multiplex PCR. The instrument was an Illumina HiSeq 2000. The TCR beta CDR3 regions were amplified from the RNA transcripts. A first-round RT-PCR of the TCR CDR3 used the HTBI primer set with the Qiagen OneStep RT-PCR kit. The raw public reads went through TCRdb reprocessing: fastp at Q25, MiXCR clone calling, in-frame beta chains kept. Rows merge per CDR3 protein into single entries with the most common DNA and genes. The sample table records hundreds of thousands of distinct CDR3 sequences; under 15% of these occur just once. The ten largest clones capture 3.5% to 4.5% of the sample. What was sequenced was blood. These receptors were taken from a woman aged 40 to 55 with Graves' ophthalmopathy.

This clonotype came up a few times. The chain is built from TRBV7-2 and TRBJ2-5, with D maybe TRBD1 (6 bases). CDR1 is SGHTA, CDR2 FQGNSA, per germline. This CDR3 comprises 14 residues. The germline V and J ends were trimmed by 2 bases and 5 bases, with 12 bases remaining between them. The CDR3 DNA is TGTGCCAGCAGCTTATGGATGGGGGCGGAGACCCAGTACTTC. It encodes CASSLWMGAETQYF.

The table lists this clonotype with many counts. The gene calls are TRBV29-1 and TRBJ2-2, with D perhaps TRBD2 (6 bases). Germline-derived CDR1 and CDR2 are SQVTM and ANQGSEA. CDR3 size: 12 residues. V was trimmed by 4 bases and J by 8 bases, leaving 11 bases between them. The CDR3 nucleotides are TGCAGCGTTGCGGGAGTCAGGGGGGAGCTGTTTTTT. Residues: CSVAGVRGELFF.

At least ten counts were recorded for this clonotype. The chain is built from TRBV14 and TRBJ1-1, with no clear D. V shed 1 base and J shed 2 bases, with 8 bases lying between them. Per germline, CDR1 SGHDN and CDR2 FVKESK. The CDR3 is made up of 14 amino acids. The CDR3 region is CASSQGPSNTEAFF. CDR3 nucleotides: TGTGCCAGCAGCCAAGGCCCTTCCAACACTGAAGCTTTCTTT.